Below are 2 T cell receptor beta chains sequenced from a single sample in a study of blood T cell repertoires in COVID-19. Produced via immunoSEQ multiplex PCR; TCRdb's table is partial and in-frame only. The repertoire holds some 320,000 clones, with roughly nine tenths as singletons. What was sequenced was PBMCs or T cells enriched from blood (not recorded which). These receptor sequences come from a man in his sixties who had recovered from COVID-19.

The V call is TRBV5-1, the J call TRBJ2-2; D might be TRBD1 (6 bases). The germline CDR1 and CDR2 sequences are SGHRS and YFSETQ. V lost 4 bases to trimming and J lost 1 base, with 11 bases between them. This CDR3 spans 15 amino acids. The CDR3 spells CASSVSTGNTGELFF. The CDR3 DNA sequence: TGCGCCAGCAGCGTCTCGACAGGGAACACCGGGGAGCTGTTTTTT.

V usage is TRBV28 and J usage is TRBJ2-4, with a tentative D call TRBD2 (6 bases). The V and J ends lost 7 bases and 0 bases respectively, with 16 bases between them. The germline V gene has CDR1 MDHEN and CDR2 SYDVKM. The CDR3 spans 16 residues. This CDR3 is CASTPGGELAKNIQYF. CDR3 DNA sequence: TGTGCCAGCACTCCCGGCGGGGAACTAGCCAAAAACATTCAGTACTTC.